The 3 T cell receptor beta chains below were found in one sample sequenced in a study of tumour-infiltrating T cells in Burkitt lymphoma. Assay: immunoSEQ multiplex PCR; the TCRdb copy retains only in-frame clones and omits some. Of under 2,500 clones in the sample, around 15% were seen once. The sample comprised tumor tissue. The source is a human donor with Burkitt lymphoma.

This clone was recorded a few times. J is TRBJ2-3 and V is TRBV6-5; 8 bases are a match to TRBD1. The CDR3 has 16 amino acids. Per the germline V gene, CDR1 is MNHEY and CDR2 is SVGAGI. After removal of 0 bases from V and 5 bases from J, the junction contained 7 bases not matched to a gene. The CDR3 loop reads CASSYSWQGAGDTQYF. The CDR3 bases are TGTGCCAGCAGTTACTCCTGGCAGGGGGCAGGAGATACGCAGTATTTT.

This clone was counted between two and nine times. Written as DNA, the CDR3 is TGTGCCAGCAGCCAAGTTGGTCGGGATACGCAGTATTTT. It is translated as CASSQVGRDTQYF. The chain recombines TRBV14 with TRBJ2-3; unclear D gene. Germline V gene lookup returns CDR1 SGHDN and CDR2 FVKESK. The CDR3 is 13 amino acids. Trimming pared 1 base from V and 6 bases from J, leaving 8 bases between.

The table lists this clone with a count of one. A much larger clone lies a single base off, so this may be a read error. Additional DNA sequences in this sample encode the identical CDR3. The chain carries TRBV7-8 and TRBJ1-4; D gene uncertain. This CDR3 is 14 amino acids long. Germline V lookup: CDR1 SGHVS, CDR2 FQNEAQ. CDR3 loop: CASSLEDPGEKLFF. The CDR3 DNA reads TGTGCTAGCAGCTTAGAGGATCCAGGTGAAAAACTGTTTTTT.